The entry that follows covers one T cell receptor beta chain sequence. Clones were sequenced by immunoSEQ multiplex PCR, and TCRdb holds only the in-frame ones, with some missing. The sample includes 130,000 to 150,000 clones, approximately 80% of them seen just once. CDR1 is SGHDT and CDR2 is YYEEEE in the germline V gene. The length of the CDR3 is 18 residues. Trimming at V came to 0 bases and at J to 2 bases, leaving 13 bases not matched to a gene. This sample was included in a study of blood T cell repertoires in COVID-19. The V call is TRBV5-6, the J call TRBJ2-7; the match to TRBD1 covers 8 bases. Sequenced input: peripheral blood. The clonotype was recovered from a human donor in a cohort sampled during active COVID-19. CDR3 region: CASSLAGRGQVSPYEQYF. CDR3 DNA: TGTGCCAGCAGCTTGGCCGGCAGGGGGCAGGTTAGTCCCTACGAGCAGTACTTC.